The source of this T cell receptor (beta chain) is a study of beta chain features in type 1 diabetes. Turning to the study itself: Healthy donors, compared against patients, showed similar age, gender and cell yields.

The CDR3 totals 13 residues. Per germline, CDR1 GTSNPN and CDR2 SVGIG (reference sequence). Trimming left V 3 bases short and J 4 bases short, with 9 bases between. With respect to this clone: Antigen: not known.

What was sequenced were expressed TCRB transcripts, since all of the isolated RNA had been reverse transcribed. This table comes from immunoSEQ multiplex PCR, and its TCRdb copy is limited to in-frame clones, with some not included. The data show under 300,000 clones, approximately 14% seen once. General study findings and limits: In every one of the four CD4+ subsets, TCRB CDR3s were moderately but significantly shorter in Type 1 diabetes patients. Over-representation of high TCR-expressing cells was a possible consequence of cDNA sequencing. Equally in patients and controls, shorter templates might have been favored by PCR. No resolution was reached here on whether HLA type influences TCRB rearrangement.

The chain uses TRBV30 and TRBJ1-4; a possible D gene is TRBD1 (5 bases). The receptor comes from a young man with type 1 diabetes. The material sequenced was naive CD4+ T cells from blood. The CDR3 sequence: CAWSVDSNEKLFF. As DNA, the CDR3 is TGTGCCTGGAGCGTTGACAGTAATGAAAAACTGTTTTTT.